This T cell receptor (beta chain) was identified in a study of blood T cell repertoires in COVID-19. Study at large: Samples taken during acute and convalescent COVID-19 were collected in the United States, Italy and Spain.

Original analysis: For nucleated cells, counts were estimated from reference gene primer amplification. The protocol was immunoSEQ multiplex PCR, while the TCRdb copy is restricted to in-frame clones and leaves out a portion. The DNA gave D and trimming, while V, J and clone size come from that table. Here the sample spans roughly 500,000 clones, roughly 88% being singletons. All enrollees were about 18 to 100 years old and from around 25 US areas. Participants were placed into cohorts based on the clinical history they reported. The CDR3 has 15 residues. V dropped 2 bases and J dropped 0 bases, with 8 bases sitting between them. The germline CDR1 and CDR2 sequences are KGHSH and LQKENI.

The chain combines TRBV18 with TRBJ1-3; no clear D. Input material: PBMCs or T cells enriched from blood (not recorded which). The clonotype was recovered from a woman between 40 and 55 years old who had recovered from COVID-19. The CDR3 loop is CASSPGPLSGNTIYF. As DNA, the CDR3 is TGTGCCAGCTCACCAGGCCCCCTCTCTGGAAACACCATATATTTT.